This passage covers 21 T cell receptor beta chains from one sample sequenced in a study of EBV T-cell therapy then PD-1 blockade in nasopharyngeal carcinoma. The repertoire was sequenced with immunoSEQ multiplex PCR; TCRdb's copy has only in-frame clones and lacks some. The sample includes roughly 14,000 clones, around four fifths of them seen just once. Their target antigens are unknown. Treatment of the sample: AdE1-LMPpoly-expanded autologous EBV-specific T-cell therapy followed by anti-PD-1 nivolumab. Sequenced here: CD8+ T cells from blood, sampled at approximately day 99 from a patient whose treatment included autologous EBV-specific T cells and nivolumab. The receptor set was obtained from a man between 40 and 49 years old with nasopharyngeal carcinoma.

CDR3 sequence (DNA): TGTGCCAGCAGCGTAGATGGGGACTTCTATGAGCAGTTCTTC. It is translated as CASSVDGDFYEQFF. The gene calls are TRBV9 and TRBJ2-1; TRBD2 is a possible D gene (6 bases). CDR3 length: 14 amino acids. CDR1 is SGDLS, CDR2 YYNGEE, per germline. Trimming shortened V by 0 bases and J by 8 bases, and 12 bases separated the two germline ends. Drawing the rest from reference TRBV9 and TRBJ2-1, the complete variable domain is DSGVTQTPKHLITATGQRVTLRCSPRSGDLSVYWYQQSLDQGLQFLIQYYNGEERAKGNILERFSAQQFPDLHSELNLSSLELGDSALYFCASSVDGDFYEQFFGPGTRLTVL.

This sequence joins TRBV7-9 and TRBJ2-7; D ambiguous. The CDR3 has 13 amino acids. The V end lost 2 bases, the J end lost 0 bases, and 5 bases lay between the germline ends. Germline V gene sequence: CDR1 SEHNR, CDR2 FQNEAQ (reference sequence). CDR3 sequence reads: CASSLQSSYEQYF. CDR3 DNA: TGTGCCAGCAGCTTACAGAGCTCCTACGAGCAGTACTTC.

The chain couples TRBV7-9 to TRBJ1-5; 9 bases line up with TRBD1. The CDR3 has 15 amino acids. Germline CDR1 SEHNR, CDR2 FQNEAQ (reference sequence). V was clipped by 5 bases and J by 5 bases; unmatched bases: 7. The CDR3 here is CASSLTTGGDQPQHF. CDR3 DNA: TGTGCCAGCAGCCTGACGACAGGGGGTGATCAGCCCCAGCATTTT.

The chain couples TRBV21-1 to TRBJ1-6. TRBV21-1 is given as a pseudogene. CDR3 length equals 14 residues. CDR3 nucleotide sequence: TGTGCCAGCAAGGAAAGCGCCTATAATTCACCCCTCCACTTT. Protein product: CASKESAYNSPLHF.

The rearrangement links TRBV7-9 to TRBJ1-2, with 8 bases fitting TRBD1. The CDR3 sequence is 14 residues long. Germline CDR1 is SEHNR and CDR2 is FQNEAQ (reference sequence). Germline trimming cut 5 bases from V and 5 bases from J; bases unmatched to any gene: 7. The CDR3 protein is CASSPPTGAYGYTF. The CDR3 region has the DNA TGTGCCAGCAGCCCACCGACAGGGGCGTATGGCTACACCTTC.

As regards this clone: Within the sample, other DNA sequences also encode this same CDR3. The chain joins TRBV4-3 to TRBJ2-7, with 10 bases that match TRBD2. The CDR3 loop spans 15 amino acids. Trimming at V came to 0 bases and at J to 4 bases, leaving 3 bases not matched to a gene. Germline V CDR1 and CDR2: LGHNA, YSLEER. The CDR3, as DNA: TGCGCCAGCAGCCAAGAAACTAGCGGGGTGTACGAGCAGTACTTC. Translation: CASSQETSGVYEQYF.

CDR3 sequence (DNA): TGTGCCAGCAGCCGGGGACAGAACCCCTGGGAGCAGTACTTC. Its protein is CASSRGQNPWEQYF. The chain links TRBV7-2 to TRBJ2-7, with 7 nucleotides matching TRBD1. The germline CDR1 and CDR2 sequences are SGHTA and FQGNSA. The CDR3 sequence is 14 residues long. Trimming cost V 5 bases and J 7 bases; bases outside gene matches: 11.

The chain combines TRBV24-1 with TRBJ2-7; either TRBD1 or TRBD2 may supply D (5 bases each). The CDR3 spans 13 residues. V shed 3 bases and J shed 2 bases, with 7 bases lying between them. Per germline, CDR1 KGHDR and CDR2 SFDVKD. The CDR3, as DNA: TGTGCCACCAGTGATCGGGGCACCTACGAGCAGTACTTC. Translating gives CATSDRGTYEQYF.

DNA of the CDR3: TGTGCCAGCAGTTTAGGACCGGGTGAAGCTTTCTTT. Its protein product is CASSLGPGEAFF. This chain joins TRBV12-3 or TRBV12-4 and TRBJ1-1; D gene uncertain. The CDR3 consists of 12 residues. V was pared by 1 base and J by 7 bases, with 7 bases between.

The V gene is TRBV11-3, the J gene TRBJ2-2; possible D gene TRBD2, 5 bases. V was pared by 0 bases and J by 1 base, with 12 bases between. The CDR3 is made up of 17 amino acids. CDR1 SGHNT and CDR2 YENEEA come from the germline V gene. The CDR3 coding sequence is TGTGCCAGCAGCTTAGATCGGCTAGCTGAGAACACCGGGGAGCTGTTTTTT. This encodes CASSLDRLAENTGELFF. Together with reference TRBV11-3 and TRBJ2-2, the CDR3 gives the full variable domain: EAGVVQSPRYKIIEKKQPVAFWCNPISGHNTLYWYLQNLGQGPELLIRYENEEAVDDSQLPKDRFSAERLKGVDSTLKIQPAELGDSAVYLCASSLDRLAENTGELFFGEGSRLTVL.

CDR3: CASSLSEGSDEQYF. CDR3 in DNA: TGTGCCAGCAGTTTAAGCGAGGGGTCCGACGAGCAGTACTTC. The chain recombines TRBV6-2 or TRBV6-3 with TRBJ2-7; either TRBD1 or TRBD2 may fit D (5 bases each). The V end lost 4 bases, the J end lost 5 bases, and 15 bases lay between the germline ends. CDR3 length: 14 residues. Germline V gene sequence: CDR1 MNHEY, CDR2 SVGEGT.

V usage is TRBV12-3 or TRBV12-4 and J usage is TRBJ2-7; D unclear. Trimming stripped 2 bases from V and 2 bases from J, with 4 bases between. The CDR3 is 12 amino acids. This CDR3 is CASSLSPYEQYF. CDR3 in DNA: TGTGCCAGCAGTTTAAGTCCCTACGAGCAGTACTTC.

V is TRBV7-6 and J is TRBJ2-5; 14 nucleotides align to TRBD2. V lost 5 bases and J lost 2; bases outside the gene matches: 10. The CDR3 has 18 amino acids. Germline loops: CDR1 SGHVS, CDR2 FNYEAQ. CDR3: CASSPRLAGGLIQETQYF. In DNA, the CDR3 is TGTGCCAGCAGCCCACGACTAGCGGGGGGGCTAATTCAAGAGACCCAGTACTTC.

This chain's CDR3 is CASSFWRTSGRETQYF. The CDR3 DNA sequence: TGTGCCAGCAGCTTCTGGCGGACTAGCGGTCGAGAGACCCAGTACTTC. This sequence joins TRBV7-8 and TRBJ2-5; 10 nucleotides match TRBD2. The length of the CDR3 is 16 residues. CDR1 is SGHVS and CDR2 is FQNEAQ in the germline V gene. J was trimmed by 4 bases and V by 3 bases; bases with no gene match: 8.

This clone showed up just once. The V gene is TRBV25-1, the J gene TRBJ1-1; D is undetermined. The CDR3 extends over 11 amino acids. From germline, CDR1 is MGHDK and CDR2 SYGVNS. Trimming left V 4 bases short and J 7 bases short, with 7 bases between. CDR3 loop: CASSVGIEAFF. The CDR3 region has the DNA TGTGCCAGCAGTGTGGGAATTGAAGCTTTCTTT.

The gene calls are TRBV21-1 and TRBJ1-2. TRBV21-1 is flagged as a pseudogene. The CDR3 covers 15 residues. The CDR3 loop reads CASSKGTYGGYGYTF. The CDR3 coding sequence is TGTGCCAGCAGCAAAGGGACTTACGGGGGGTATGGCTACACCTTC.

As regards this clone: An end of the junction differs from the germline gene, which may be a read error. The chain uses TRBV7-6 and TRBJ2-2; 7 bases map to TRBD1. Germline V gene lookup returns CDR1 SGHVS and CDR2 FNYEAQ. The CDR3 length is 16 residues. CDR3 protein: CASSSIDRVDTEELFF. In DNA, the CDR3 is TGTGCCAGCAGCTCTATAGACAGGGTGGACACCGAGGAGCTGTTTTTT.

This chain uses TRBV27 with TRBJ2-2; 9 bases map to TRBD1. Germline CDR1 and CDR2: MNHEY and SMNVEV (reference sequence). The CDR3 has 15 amino acids. V trimming: 5 bases; J trimming: 7 bases; junction bases outside the gene matches: 8. CDR3 coding DNA: TGTGCCAGCAGTCCCCGGGACAGGGAAAGCGGGGAGCTGTTTTTT. Translated: CASSPRDRESGELFF.

The genes are TRBV3-1 (or the pseudogene TRBV3-2) and TRBJ1-4; D unresolved. The CDR3 length is 17 residues. CDR1 is LGHDT and CDR2 is YNNKEL in the germline V gene (reference sequence). With 1 base removed from V and 6 bases from J, the gap between germline ends came to 18 bases. CDR3 residues: CASSQGGRGWSDEKLFF. CDR3 nucleotide sequence: TGTGCCAGCAGCCAAGGAGGTCGGGGATGGTCCGATGAAAAACTGTTTTTT.

Only a few counts were recorded for this clone. This chain uses TRBV5-6 with TRBJ2-1; TRBD2 is a possible D gene (5 bases). The CDR3 covers 14 residues. Deletions cut 4 bases from V and 12 bases from J, with 20 bases between. Germline CDR1 and CDR2: SGHDT and YYEEEE. This CDR3 reads CASSRPLGNSGQFF. CDR3 DNA: TGTGCCAGCAGCCGCCCTCTCGGGAACTCAGGGCAGTTCTTC.

This clone was observed a single time. V usage is TRBV2 and J usage is TRBJ1-6; perhaps TRBD1 as D (6 bases). Germline V lookup: CDR1 SNHLY, CDR2 FYNNEI. Trimming pared 7 bases from V and 7 bases from J, leaving 14 bases between. This CDR3 comprises 14 residues. CDR3 coding DNA: TGTGCCAGCAATCCGGACAGTTGGAATTCACCCCTCCACTTT. It encodes CASNPDSWNSPLHF.